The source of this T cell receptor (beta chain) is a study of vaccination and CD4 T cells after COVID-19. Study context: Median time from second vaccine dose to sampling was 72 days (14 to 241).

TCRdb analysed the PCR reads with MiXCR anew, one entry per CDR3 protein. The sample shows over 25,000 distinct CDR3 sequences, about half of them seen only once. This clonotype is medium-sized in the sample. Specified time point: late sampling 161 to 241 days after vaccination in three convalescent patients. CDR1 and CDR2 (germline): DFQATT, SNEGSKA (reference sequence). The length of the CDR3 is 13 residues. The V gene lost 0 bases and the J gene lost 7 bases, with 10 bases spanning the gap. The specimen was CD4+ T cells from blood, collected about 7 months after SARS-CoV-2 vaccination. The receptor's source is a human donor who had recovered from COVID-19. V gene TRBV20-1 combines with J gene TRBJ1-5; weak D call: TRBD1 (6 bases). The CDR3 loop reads CSARDGGGQPQHF. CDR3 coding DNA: TGCAGTGCTAGAGATGGGGGGGGCCAGCCCCAGCATTTT.